The 18 T cell receptor beta chains below were found in one sample sequenced in a study of tumor-infiltrating lymphocytes in localized non-small cell lung cancer. Measured with immunoSEQ multiplex PCR; TCRdb has only the in-frame clones, and not every one. The sample consists of roughly 12,000 clones, approximately 71% of them appearing once. Sequencing used lung tumor tissue. Every receptor here comes from a human donor with non-small cell lung cancer.

The rearrangement links TRBV7-9 to TRBJ1-4, with D possibly matching TRBD1 (6 bases). Germline V gene lookup returns CDR1 SEHNR and CDR2 FQNEAQ (reference sequence). This CDR3 spans 15 amino acids. V lost 5 bases and J 0 bases, leaving 10 bases between the germline ends. CDR3 DNA sequence: TGTGCCAGCAGCCCGGGACAAGCAACTAATGAAAAACTGTTTTTT. It encodes CASSPGQATNEKLFF.

The rearrangement joins TRBV2 to TRBJ2-7, with D possibly called TRBD1 or TRBD2 (6 bases each). Germline CDR1 SNHLY, CDR2 FYNNEI. The germline V and J ends were trimmed by 6 bases and 1 base, with 13 bases remaining between them. The CDR3 is 14 residues long. Written as DNA, the CDR3 is TGTGCCAGCAGATTAGGGGGGATGTCCTACGAGCAGTACTTC. It specifies CASRLGGMSYEQYF.

The J gene is TRBJ1-1, the V gene TRBV5-1; D is unresolved. CDR3 size: 13 residues. CDR1 SGHRS and CDR2 YFSETQ come from the germline V gene. Trimming removed 5 bases from V and 0 bases from J, with 8 bases in between. CDR3 region: CASRKTMNTEAFF. The DNA of the CDR3 is TGCGCCAGCAGGAAAACAATGAACACTGAAGCTTTCTTT.

This clone was detected only a few times. V usage is TRBV5-6 and J usage is TRBJ2-7, with a weak D call TRBD1 (6 bases). Trimming removed 4 bases from V and 3 bases from J, with 11 bases in between. The CDR3 is 13 amino acids. Germline V gene sequence: CDR1 SGHDT, CDR2 YYEEEE. In DNA form, the CDR3 reads TGTGCCAGCAGCGGACCGACAGGCTACGAGCAGTACTTC. It codes for CASSGPTGYEQYF.

The rearrangement joins TRBV5-1 to TRBJ2-7; a possible D gene is TRBD1 (6 bases). Germline loops: CDR1 SGHRS, CDR2 YFSETQ. This CDR3 contains 14 residues. With 2 bases removed from V and 0 bases from J, the gap between germline ends came to 9 bases. CDR3 in amino acids: CASSLGQSSYEQYF. CDR3 nucleotide sequence: TGCGCCAGCAGCTTAGGACAGAGCTCCTACGAGCAGTACTTC.

Judged by abundance, this clone is medium-sized. V and J are TRBV6-6 and TRBJ2-3; maybe TRBD2 (7 bases). Germline-derived CDR1 and CDR2 are MNHNY and SVGAGI (reference sequence). V shed 6 bases and J shed 1 base, with 14 bases lying between them. CDR3 length: 15 residues. The CDR3 spells CASSQGRGRTDTQYF. Written as DNA, the CDR3 is TGTGCCAGCAGCCAAGGGCGGGGGCGCACAGATACGCAGTATTTT.

This clone is large (0.1 to 1%). The rearrangement links TRBV6-4 to TRBJ2-2; D unresolved. Trimming cost V 3 bases and J 5 bases, with 7 bases left between them. CDR1 MRHNA and CDR2 SNTAGT come from the germline V gene. The CDR3 contains 13 residues. Written as DNA, the CDR3 is TGTGCCAGCAGTGAAGGAACAACCGGGGAGCTGTTTTTT. It yields the protein CASSEGTTGELFF.

The chain couples TRBV5-4 to TRBJ2-1, with TRBD2 matching 11 bases. Per the germline V gene, CDR1 is SGHNT and CDR2 is YYREEE (reference sequence). V shed 1 base and J 3 bases; nucleotides not matched to a gene: 3. CDR3 length equals 16 residues. The CDR3 coding sequence is TGTGCCAGCAGCTTGTCGACTAGCGGGGTCTACAATGAGCAGTTCTTC. This translates into CASSLSTSGVYNEQFF.

The J gene is TRBJ2-1, the V gene TRBV7-8; perhaps TRBD2 as D (5 bases). Germline loops: CDR1 SGHVS, CDR2 FQNEAQ. The CDR3 consists of 14 residues. Trimming stripped 2 bases from V and 5 bases from J, with 10 bases between. CDR3 sequence: CASSLSSGNNEQFF. The CDR3 DNA is TGTGCCAGCAGCTTAAGTTCGGGAAACAATGAGCAGTTCTTC.

The chain employs TRBV5-1 and TRBJ1-2; D remains unclear. Germline lookup yields CDR1 SGHRS and CDR2 YFSETQ. CDR3 length equals 14 residues. The V and J ends lost 0 bases and 6 bases respectively, with 12 bases between them. CDR3 DNA sequence: TGCGCCAGCAGCTTGGGCCGGGCCGGTCATGGCTACACCTTC. Amino acids: CASSLGRAGHGYTF.

The CDR3 bases are TGTGCCAGCAGTGAACGGGAGGGCCGGAATGAGCAGTTCTTC. Its protein product is CASSEREGRNEQFF. The genes are TRBV6-1 and TRBJ2-1, with TRBD2 matching over 8 bases. The CDR3 length is 14 residues. Germline V gives CDR1 MNHNS, CDR2 SASEGT. V shed 2 bases and J 7 bases; nucleotides not matched to a gene: 4.

The table lists this clone with a few counts. The chain uses TRBV6-5 and TRBJ1-2; no clear D. CDR3 length: 13 amino acids. Germline V gene sequence: CDR1 MNHEY, CDR2 SVGAGI. Deletions cut 6 bases from V and 8 bases from J, with 16 bases between. The CDR3 coding sequence is TGTGCCAGCAGGTCGGGCGGGGTACGAGGCTACACCTTC. It encodes CASRSGGVRGYTF.

This clone has more than one count but fewer than ten. Sequence at one end of the junction differs from germline and may be a read error. This chain connects TRBV7-7 to TRBJ2-2; D not certain. Germline-derived CDR1 and CDR2 are SSHAT and FNYEAQ (reference sequence). The CDR3 length is 13 residues. CDR3: CASSLGRTGELFF. The CDR3 DNA is TGTGCTAGCAGCTTAGGTCGGACCGGGGAGCTGTTTTTT.

V is TRBV7-9 and J is TRBJ2-7, with D tentatively TRBD1 (6 bases). The ends were cut back, 1 base at V and 2 bases at J, with 15 bases in the middle. CDR1 SEHNR and CDR2 FQNEAQ come from the germline V gene (reference sequence). The CDR3 sequence is 16 residues long. Here the CDR3 DNA reads TGTGCCAGCAGCTTAGTCGGGCCTGCAGGGGCCTACGAGCAGTACTTC. Translating gives CASSLVGPAGAYEQYF.

The chain uses TRBV29-1 and TRBJ1-5; D might be TRBD1 (6 bases). The CDR3 spans 13 residues. V shed 5 bases and J shed 2 bases, with 10 bases lying between them. CDR1 SQVTM and CDR2 ANQGSEA come from the germline V gene. This chain's CDR3 is CSVMTGRNQPQHF. The DNA of the CDR3 is TGCAGCGTTATGACAGGCCGCAATCAGCCCCAGCATTTT.

The chain combines TRBV9 with TRBJ2-1; 10 bases are shared with TRBD2. The CDR3 is made up of 16 amino acids. Losses at the gene ends were 4 bases for V and 0 bases for J; bases not matched to a gene: 4. The germline V gene encodes CDR1 SGDLS and CDR2 YYNGEE. The DNA for the CDR3 is TGTGCCAGCAGCCTAGGGACTAGCGCCTCCTACAATGAGCAGTTCTTC. The encoded protein is CASSLGTSASYNEQFF.

The chain recombines TRBV27 with TRBJ2-1, with TRBD2 matching over 9 bases. Trimming took 2 bases from V and 4 from J; bases not matched to a gene: 3. Germline CDR1 and CDR2: MNHEY and SMNVEV (reference sequence). The CDR3 totals 15 residues. CDR3 amino acids: CASSLRLAGYNEQFF. DNA for the CDR3: TGTGCCAGCAGTTTAAGGCTAGCGGGGTACAATGAGCAGTTCTTC.

In its sample, this clone is medium-sized. This rearrangement joins TRBV28 to TRBJ1-1, with 8 positions matching TRBD1. Germline values: CDR1 MDHEN, CDR2 SYDVKM. This CDR3 comprises 13 residues. Trimming cost V 6 bases and J 10 bases; bases outside gene matches: 10. Here the CDR3 reads CASSLPGQGRAFF. The CDR3 DNA sequence: TGTGCCAGCAGCTTGCCCGGACAGGGTAGAGCTTTCTTT.